Sequencing of this T cell receptor (beta chain) was carried out in a study of cytomegalovirus exposure and HLA in healthy donors. Overall study results and limits: The study designated 150 to 200 TCR beta chains cytomegalovirus-associated. In vitro data verified a few CMV-associated chains as specific for CMV antigens. In the roughly 120 validation repertoires, under 95% of cluster scores exceeded 0, per a later analysis. Most observed TCR sequences were rare, whereas some public TCRs were detected in many donors.

Using immunoSEQ multiplex PCR, the repertoire was profiled, and TCRdb retains in-frame clones only, with some absent. The sample has roughly 140,000 clones; approximately 91% are singletons. The ends were cut back, 2 bases at V and 7 bases at J, with 15 bases in the middle. The CDR3 sequence is 14 residues long. Germline loops: CDR1 SGHVS, CDR2 FQNEAQ. Worth noting for this clone: The target antigen is unknown.

The V and J genes are TRBV7-8 and TRBJ2-7; tentative D call: TRBD1 (6 bases). The source is a woman under 30 in good health and CMV-seropositive. Sequencing was performed on PBMCs. The CDR3 reads CASSLWGPSQEQYF. The CDR3 DNA reads as TGTGCCAGCAGCTTATGGGGGCCCTCCCAGGAGCAGTACTTC.